This passage covers 17 T cell receptor beta chains from one sample sequenced in a study of Ad26.COV2.S vaccination and SARS-CoV-2 variants. Measured with immunoSEQ multiplex PCR; TCRdb has only the in-frame clones, and not every one. The sample holds over 400,000 clones, around 92% seen once. Treatment noted: approximately 18 received Ad26.COV2.S at low or high dose, single or two shots; about 5 received placebo; per-sample allocation not given. The study sampled participants on day 63 after the first vaccine or placebo injection. The sequences come from peripheral blood, collected in a trial of Ad26.COV2.S vaccine versus placebo. These receptors all come from a person between 18 and 59 years old who received the Ad26.COV2.S COVID-19 vaccine or a placebo.

The chain recombines TRBV28 with TRBJ1-2; TRBD1 might be the D (5 bases). With 2 bases removed from V and 6 bases from J, the gap between germline ends came to 10 bases. Germline CDR1 reads MDHEN; CDR2 reads SYDVKM. The CDR3 totals 13 residues. In nucleotides, the CDR3 is TGTGCCAGCAGTTTAGGGACTTGGGATGGCTACACCTTC. It is translated as CASSLGTWDGYTF.

The rearrangement joins TRBV19 to TRBJ1-6; the match to TRBD1 covers 7 bases. CDR1 is LNHDA, CDR2 SQIVND, per germline (reference sequence). The CDR3 spans 16 residues. After removal of 5 bases from V and 7 bases from J, the junction contained 11 bases not matched to a gene. This chain's CDR3 is CASSPGPKQGNSPLHF. DNA for the CDR3: TGTGCCAGTAGTCCAGGCCCGAAACAGGGGAATTCACCCCTCCACTTT.

This chain uses TRBV30 with TRBJ1-5; D is uncertain. Germline-derived CDR1 and CDR2 are GTSNPN and SVGIG (reference sequence). CDR3 length: 14 residues. V lost 1 base, J lost 0 bases, and 7 bases lay in between. The CDR3 sequence is CAWSADNSNQPQHF. CDR3 bases: TGTGCCTGGAGTGCAGATAATAGCAATCAGCCCCAGCATTTT.

V is TRBV28 and J is TRBJ2-7, with 7 bases that match TRBD2. V was clipped by 10 bases and J by 6 bases; unmatched bases: 9. The CDR3 spans 12 residues. Germline V gene sequence: CDR1 MDHEN, CDR2 SYDVKM. CDR3 loop: CAIAAGSREQYF. In nucleotides, the CDR3 is TGTGCCATCGCAGCGGGGTCGCGCGAGCAGTACTTC.

V is TRBV15 and J is TRBJ2-5; D remains ambiguous. The CDR3 covers 14 residues. Germline loops: CDR1 LNHNV, CDR2 YYDKDF (reference sequence). The ends were cut back, 0 bases at V and 1 base at J, with 6 bases in the middle. For the CDR3, the DNA is TGTGCCACCAGCAGAGAAACCACCCAAGAGACCCAGTACTTC. Its translation: CATSRETTQETQYF.

The chain combines TRBV23-1 with TRBJ2-7; D is unresolved. TRBV23-1 is given ORF status, its function remaining uncertain. Trimming removed 4 bases at V and 3 bases at J, with 10 bases between. This CDR3 region has 13 residues. The CDR3 region has the DNA TGCGCCAGCAGTCTGGTGCCTGGCTACGAGCAGTACTTC. It yields the protein CASSLVPGYEQYF.

The chain uses TRBV30 and TRBJ2-1, with D uncertain. In germline, CDR1 is GTSNPN, CDR2 SVGIG (reference sequence). Trimming pared 5 bases from V and 5 bases from J, leaving 4 bases between. The CDR3 contains 10 residues. CDR3 protein: CAWGDNEQFF. The CDR3 DNA follows: TGTGCCTGGGGCGACAATGAGCAGTTCTTC.

The V gene is TRBV9, the J gene TRBJ2-7; TRBD2 matches 12 bases. V shed 6 bases, J shed 4 bases, and the junction held 14 bases outside the gene matches. There are 17 residues in the CDR3. Germline V gives CDR1 SGDLS, CDR2 YYNGEE. In DNA, the CDR3 is TGTGCCAGCAACCAGGGGCCTAGCGGGGGGGCTGTTTACGAGCAGTACTTC. Amino acids: CASNQGPSGGAVYEQYF. Full variable domain (rest looked up from reference TRBV9 and TRBJ2-7): DSGVTQTPKHLITATGQRVTLRCSPRSGDLSVYWYQQSLDQGLQFLIQYYNGEERAKGNILERFSAQQFPDLHSELNLSSLELGDSALYFCASNQGPSGGAVYEQYFGPGTRLTVT.

This chain connects TRBV14 to TRBJ1-1, with D uncertain. Germline assignment: CDR1 SGHDN and CDR2 FVKESK. The CDR3 is made up of 17 amino acids. The V gene lost 0 bases and the J gene lost 3 bases, with 17 bases spanning the gap. The CDR3 bases are TGTGCCAGCAGCCAAGATTTAATTTTCGGGAGGGACACTGAAGCTTTCTTT. It is translated as CASSQDLIFGRDTEAFF.

The chain has TRBV27 and TRBJ2-7, with D possibly being TRBD2 (5 bases). Germline V gene data show CDR1 as MNHEY and CDR2 as SMNVEV (reference sequence). Trimming stripped 4 bases from V and 2 bases from J, with 9 bases between. The CDR3 runs to 13 residues. The CDR3 here is CASSYEGAYEQYF. CDR3 nucleotides: TGTGCCAGCAGTTACGAGGGAGCCTACGAGCAGTACTTC.

J is TRBJ2-2 and V is TRBV28, with D unclear. The ends were cut back, 3 bases at V and 13 bases at J, with 9 bases in the middle. The CDR3 totals 11 residues. Germline CDR1 MDHEN, CDR2 SYDVKM. The chain's CDR3 is CASSFDEVLFF. As DNA, the CDR3 is TGTGCCAGCAGTTTTGACGAGGTGCTGTTTTTT.

J is TRBJ2-1 and V is TRBV19; weak D call: TRBD2 (5 bases). The V gene's germline CDR1 is LNHDA and CDR2 SQIVND (reference sequence). The V gene lost 7 bases and the J gene lost 1 base, with 20 bases spanning the gap. This CDR3 has 17 amino acids. The CDR3 protein is CASTEHWRLTSYNEQFF. The CDR3 region has the DNA TGTGCCAGTACTGAGCACTGGAGACTAACGTCCTACAATGAGCAGTTCTTC.

The V and J genes are TRBV7-6 and TRBJ2-7, with 8 nucleotides matching TRBD1. This CDR3 comprises 15 residues. The germline CDR1 and CDR2 sequences are SGHVS and FNYEAQ. The junction had 7 bases not matched to a gene; V was cut back by 3 bases and J by 3 bases. The CDR3 loop reads CASSFWTGSGYEQYF. CDR3 nucleotides: TGTGCCAGCAGCTTTTGGACAGGGTCGGGCTACGAGCAGTACTTC.

The J gene is TRBJ2-7, the V gene TRBV4-3, with a tentative D call TRBD1 (6 bases). There are 15 residues in the CDR3. In germline, CDR1 is LGHNA, CDR2 YSLEER. Trimming cost V 1 base and J 3 bases, with 13 bases left between them. The CDR3 nucleotides read TGCGCCAGCAGCCAAGGGTGGGACATCCGCTACGAGCAGTACTTC. It is translated as CASSQGWDIRYEQYF.

The chain is built from TRBV4-1 and TRBJ1-1; possibly TRBD1 for D (6 bases). There are 14 residues in the CDR3. Germline V gives CDR1 MGHRA, CDR2 YSYEKL. Trimming shortened V by 2 bases and J by 1 base, and 8 bases separated the two germline ends. The CDR3 region has the DNA TGCGCCAGCAGCCAAACAGGGAGGAACACTGAAGCTTTCTTT. This gives the protein CASSQTGRNTEAFF.

The rearrangement uses TRBV6-5 and TRBJ1-4, with 8 bases identical to TRBD1. Trimming removed 4 bases from V and 3 bases from J; junction bases left unmatched: 7. Per germline, CDR1 MNHEY and CDR2 SVGAGI. The length of the CDR3 is 16 residues. This chain's CDR3 is CASSSARTGSNEKLFF. The CDR3 DNA reads as TGTGCCAGCAGTTCAGCGAGGACAGGGTCTAATGAAAAACTGTTTTTT.

The rearrangement joins TRBV6-2 or TRBV6-3 to TRBJ2-3, with 9 bases aligning to TRBD2. Germline CDR1 is MNHEY and CDR2 is SVGEGT. Germline trimming cut 2 bases from V and 2 bases from J; bases unmatched to any gene: 5. The CDR3 spans 16 residues. The CDR3 DNA is TGTGCCAGCAGTTACGGGACTAGCAGAAACACAGATACGCAGTATTTT. Translation gives CASSYGTSRNTDTQYF.